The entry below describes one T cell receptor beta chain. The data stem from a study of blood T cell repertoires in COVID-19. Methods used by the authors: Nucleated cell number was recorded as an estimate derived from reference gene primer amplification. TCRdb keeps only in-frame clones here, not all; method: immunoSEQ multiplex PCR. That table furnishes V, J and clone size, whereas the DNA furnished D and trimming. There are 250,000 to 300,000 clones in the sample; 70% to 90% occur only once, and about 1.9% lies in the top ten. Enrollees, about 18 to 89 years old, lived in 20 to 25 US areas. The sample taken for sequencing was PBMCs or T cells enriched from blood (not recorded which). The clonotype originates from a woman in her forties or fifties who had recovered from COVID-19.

The CDR3 loop reads CASSLKGPGTSGRVREQFF. In nucleotides, the CDR3 is TGTGCCAGCAGCTTAAAGGGCCCGGGGACTAGCGGGAGGGTACGGGAGCAGTTCTTC. The genes are TRBV7-3 and TRBJ2-1; 16 bases map to TRBD2. The CDR3 spans 19 residues. The V gene end was trimmed by 1 base and the J gene end by 10 bases; junction bases not matched to a gene: 13. Germline V lookup: CDR1 SGHTA, CDR2 FQGTGA.